The 5 T cell receptor beta chains reported below all come from one sample, sequenced in a study of T cells in Graves' hyperthyroidism and ophthalmopathy. TCR beta CDR3 sequences were amplified from RNA transcripts. The primer set for the first-round RT-PCR of the TCR CDR3 was HTBI. TCRdb called the multiplex PCR reads again in MiXCR, with one record for every CDR3 protein. The data show hundreds of thousands of distinct CDR3 sequences, 46% seen once. The source material was peripheral blood or thyroid tissue (not recorded which). Receptors originate from a woman in her late teens or twenties with Graves' hyperthyroidism.

The rearrangement uses TRBV29-1 and TRBJ1-2; a possible D gene is TRBD1 (6 bases). The CDR3 extends over 11 amino acids. Between the trimmed V and J ends, which lost 6 bases and 8 bases, there was a span of 13 bases. Looked up from germline, CDR1 is SQVTM and CDR2 is ANQGSEA. The CDR3 DNA sequence: TGCAGCGTAGTGACAGGTCTAGGCTACACCTTC. Protein: CSVVTGLGYTF.

The V and J genes are TRBV7-8 and TRBJ2-5, with 13 bases fitting TRBD2. Germline trimming cut 5 bases from V and 5 bases from J; bases unmatched to any gene: 2. CDR3 length: 14 amino acids. Germline CDR1 is SGHVS and CDR2 is FQNEAQ. The DNA for the CDR3 is TGTGCCAGCAGCAAGACTAGCGGGAGGGAGACCCAGTACTTC. The encoded protein is CASSKTSGRETQYF.

This clonotype was recorded at least ten times. The rearrangement links TRBV2 to TRBJ1-6; D unresolved. Trimming stripped 0 bases from V and 9 bases from J, with 12 bases between. This CDR3 is 15 amino acids long. Germline values: CDR1 SNHLY, CDR2 FYNNEI. The CDR3 reads CASSEARSEASPLHF. The CDR3 nucleotides are TGTGCCAGCAGTGAAGCCAGGAGCGAAGCTTCACCCCTCCACTTT.

The chain combines TRBV7-6 with TRBJ2-2; D is tentatively TRBD1 or TRBD2 (6 bases each). The V end was cut by 6 bases, the J end by 4 bases, with 21 bases between. Germline CDR1 is SGHVS and CDR2 is FNYEAQ. The CDR3 extends over 17 amino acids. CDR3 sequence reads: CASSLIGTGAVTGELFF. In nucleotides, the CDR3 is TGTGCCAGCAGTCTCATCGGGACGGGGGCGGTCACCGGGGAGCTGTTTTTT.

Concerning this clonotype: At one end, the junction sequence differs from germline, possibly due to a read error. The chain couples TRBV5-1 to TRBJ1-3; D might be TRBD1 (5 bases). This CDR3 region has 14 residues. Germline V gene data show CDR1 as SGHRS and CDR2 as YFSETQ. Here the CDR3 reads CASSLTGYGSTIYF. CDR3 nucleotide sequence: TGCGCCAGCAGCCTAACAGGTTATGGAAGCACCATATATTTT.